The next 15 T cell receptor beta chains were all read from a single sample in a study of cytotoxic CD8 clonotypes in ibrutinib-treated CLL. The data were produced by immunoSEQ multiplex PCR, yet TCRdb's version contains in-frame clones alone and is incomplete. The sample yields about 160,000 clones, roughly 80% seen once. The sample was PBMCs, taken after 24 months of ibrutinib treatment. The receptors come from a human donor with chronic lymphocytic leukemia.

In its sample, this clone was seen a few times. The CDR3 protein is CASRQGKDSPLHF. The CDR3 nucleotides are TGTGCCAGTCGACAGGGGAAGGATTCACCCCTCCACTTT. The chain joins TRBV19 to TRBJ1-6; TRBD1 aligns across 8 bases. Losses at the gene ends were 8 bases for V and 8 bases for J; bases not matched to a gene: 5. Germline CDR1 and CDR2: LNHDA and SQIVND (reference sequence). The CDR3 has 13 amino acids.

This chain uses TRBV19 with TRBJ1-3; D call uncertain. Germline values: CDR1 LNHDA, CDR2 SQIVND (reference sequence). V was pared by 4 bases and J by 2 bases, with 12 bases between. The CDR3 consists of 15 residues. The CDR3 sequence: CASSNAGGTGNTIYF. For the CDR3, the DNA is TGTGCCAGTAGTAATGCGGGTGGGACTGGAAACACCATATATTTT.

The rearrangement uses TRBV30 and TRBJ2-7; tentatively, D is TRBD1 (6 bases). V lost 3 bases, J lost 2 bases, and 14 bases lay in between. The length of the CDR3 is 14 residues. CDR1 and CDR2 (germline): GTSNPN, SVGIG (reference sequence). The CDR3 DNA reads TGTGCCTGGAGCCCAGACAGGACGCCCTACGAGCAGTACTTC. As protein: CAWSPDRTPYEQYF. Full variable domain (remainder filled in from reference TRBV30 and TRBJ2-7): SQTIHQWPATLVQPVGSPLSLECTVEGTSNPNLYWYRQAAGRGLQLLFYSVGIGQISSEVPQNLSASRPQDRQFILSSKKLLLSDSGFYLCAWSPDRTPYEQYFGPGTRLTVT.

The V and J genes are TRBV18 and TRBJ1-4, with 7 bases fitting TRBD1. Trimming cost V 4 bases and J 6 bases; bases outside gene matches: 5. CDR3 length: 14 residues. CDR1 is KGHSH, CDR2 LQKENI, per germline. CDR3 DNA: TGTGCCAGCTCACACGCCACAGGGGATGAAAAACTGTTTTTT. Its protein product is CASSHATGDEKLFF.

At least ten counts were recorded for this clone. CDR3 coding DNA: TGTGCCAGCAGCTTGGGGGCGGGGGACTACACCTTC. Residues: CASSLGAGDYTF. The chain employs TRBV5-4 and TRBJ1-2; possibly TRBD1 for D (5 bases). Trimming cost V 0 bases and J 10 bases, with 10 bases left between them. Germline V lookup: CDR1 SGHNT, CDR2 YYREEE (reference sequence). CDR3 length: 12 residues.

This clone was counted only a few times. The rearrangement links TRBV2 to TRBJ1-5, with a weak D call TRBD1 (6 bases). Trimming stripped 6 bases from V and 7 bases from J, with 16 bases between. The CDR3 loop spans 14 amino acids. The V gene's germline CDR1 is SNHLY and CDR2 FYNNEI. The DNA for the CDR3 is TGTGCCAGCAGACCCACAGGGTCGGAACAGCCCCAGCATTTT. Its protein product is CASRPTGSEQPQHF.

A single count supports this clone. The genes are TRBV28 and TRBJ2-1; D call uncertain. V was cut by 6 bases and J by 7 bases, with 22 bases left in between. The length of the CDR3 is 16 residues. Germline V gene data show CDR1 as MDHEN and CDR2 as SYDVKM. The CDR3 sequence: CASSHGAEWGGNEQFF. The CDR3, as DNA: TGTGCCAGCAGCCACGGCGCGGAGTGGGGTGGTAATGAGCAGTTCTTC.

The CDR3 is CARQGRTYNEQFF. The CDR3 region has the DNA TGCGCCAGACAGGGGAGAACTTACAATGAGCAGTTCTTC. The rearrangement uses TRBV5-1 and TRBJ2-1; 7 bases line up with TRBD1. This CDR3 is built from 13 residues. The junction had 6 bases not matched to a gene; V was cut back by 8 bases and J by 4 bases. Germline lookup yields CDR1 SGHRS and CDR2 YFSETQ.

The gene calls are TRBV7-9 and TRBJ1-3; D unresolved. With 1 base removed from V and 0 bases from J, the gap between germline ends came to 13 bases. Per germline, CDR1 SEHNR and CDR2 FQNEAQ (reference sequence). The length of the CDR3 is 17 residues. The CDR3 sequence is CASSLETVRYSGNTIYF. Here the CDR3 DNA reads TGTGCCAGCAGCTTAGAAACCGTCCGCTACTCTGGAAACACCATATATTTT.

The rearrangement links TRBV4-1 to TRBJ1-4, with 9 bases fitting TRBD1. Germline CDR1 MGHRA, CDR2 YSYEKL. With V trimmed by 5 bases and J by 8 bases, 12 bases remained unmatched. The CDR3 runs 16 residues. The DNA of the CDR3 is TGCGCCAGCAGCGCTCGGTCACAGGGGGCTAGAGAAAAACTGTTTTTT. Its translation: CASSARSQGAREKLFF.

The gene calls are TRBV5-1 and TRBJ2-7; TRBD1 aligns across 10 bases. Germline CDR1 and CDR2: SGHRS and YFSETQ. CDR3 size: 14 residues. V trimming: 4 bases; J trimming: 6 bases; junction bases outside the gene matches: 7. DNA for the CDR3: TGCGCCAGCAGCACTGGACAGGGGGGGGGCGAGCAGTACTTC. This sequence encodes CASSTGQGGGEQYF.

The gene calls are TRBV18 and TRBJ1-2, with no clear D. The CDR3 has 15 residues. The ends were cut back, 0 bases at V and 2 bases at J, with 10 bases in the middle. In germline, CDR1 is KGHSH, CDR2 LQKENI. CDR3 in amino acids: CASSPPMTKNYGYTF. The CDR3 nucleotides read TGTGCCAGCTCACCACCGATGACAAAGAACTATGGCTACACCTTC.

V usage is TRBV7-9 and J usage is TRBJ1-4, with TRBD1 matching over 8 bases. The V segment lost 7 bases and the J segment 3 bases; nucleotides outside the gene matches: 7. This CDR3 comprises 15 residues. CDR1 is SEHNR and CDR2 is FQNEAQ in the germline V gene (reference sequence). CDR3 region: CASTRSDRANEKLFF. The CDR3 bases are TGTGCCAGCACCCGGTCGGACAGGGCTAATGAAAAACTGTTTTTT.

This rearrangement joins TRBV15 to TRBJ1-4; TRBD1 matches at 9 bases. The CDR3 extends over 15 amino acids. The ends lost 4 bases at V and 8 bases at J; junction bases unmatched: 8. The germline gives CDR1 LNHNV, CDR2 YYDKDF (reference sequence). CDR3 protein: CATSTRQGVAEKLFF. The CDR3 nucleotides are TGTGCCACCAGCACACGACAGGGGGTGGCGGAAAAACTGTTTTTT.

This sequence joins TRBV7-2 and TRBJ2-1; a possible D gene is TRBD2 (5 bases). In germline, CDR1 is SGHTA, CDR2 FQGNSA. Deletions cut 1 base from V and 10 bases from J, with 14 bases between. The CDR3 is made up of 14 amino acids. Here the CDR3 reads CASSLVSSPGEQFF. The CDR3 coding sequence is TGTGCCAGCAGCTTAGTTTCCTCCCCGGGGGAGCAGTTCTTC.